This T cell receptor beta chain emerged from a study of monozygotic twins with inflammatory bowel disease. TCRdb reanalyzed the 5' RACE reads, giving one entry per CDR3 protein sequence and no DNA. Here the sample table reports a few hundred thousand distinct CDR3 sequences. Study-level points and caveats: The study supported no single strong signal or clonotype linked to IBD. Against healthy co-twins, IBD patients had lower TCRbeta diversity (measured by inverse Simpson).

Notes on this clonotype: No antigen is known for it.

Per germline, CDR1 MDHEN and CDR2 SYDVKM. The length of the CDR3 is 17 residues. This clonotype was obtained from a human donor with ulcerative colitis or Crohn's disease, or a healthy co-twin of an affected twin (not recorded which). This rearrangement joins TRBV28 to TRBJ1-5; the D call of TRBD1 rests on TCRdb alone, since no DNA is present to check it. Sequencing was done on a sample of blood. The chain's CDR3 is CASSLPWVRESNQPQHF.